The 16 T cell receptor beta chains reported below all come from one sample, sequenced in a study of T cell responses to AZD1222 COVID-19 vaccine. TCRdb's copy holds only in-frame clones and misses some; the assay was immunoSEQ multiplex PCR. The data hold about 140,000 clones, with about nine tenths observed a single time. Sequencing was performed on peripheral blood, taken 28 days after the second AZD1222 dose. The source is an adult who received the AZD1222 COVID-19 vaccine.

The gene calls are TRBV7-9 and TRBJ1-5, with 8 positions matching TRBD1. The germline CDR1 and CDR2 sequences are SEHNR and FQNEAQ (reference sequence). Trimming at V came to 1 base and at J to 2 bases, leaving 4 bases not matched to a gene. CDR3 length: 16 amino acids. Here the CDR3 DNA reads TGTGCCAGCAGCTTAGGTGACAGGGGAGGCAATCAGCCCCAGCATTTT. Translation: CASSLGDRGGNQPQHF.

The rearrangement joins TRBV11-2 to TRBJ1-1; D remains unclear. V shed 0 bases and J shed 4 bases, with 6 bases lying between them. This CDR3 has 13 residues. Germline CDR1 reads SGHAT; CDR2 reads FQNNGV. CDR3 protein: CASSLDPLTEAFF. The CDR3, as DNA: TGTGCCAGCAGCTTAGATCCGCTCACTGAAGCTTTCTTT.

The V and J genes are TRBV7-8 and TRBJ1-3; TRBD1 agrees at 8 bases. Trimming took 5 bases from V and 4 from J; bases not matched to a gene: 1. This CDR3 has 13 residues. Germline-derived CDR1 and CDR2 are SGHVS and FQNEAQ. The chain's CDR3 is CASSRDRGNTIYF. The CDR3 nucleotides are TGTGCCAGCAGCAGGGACAGGGGAAACACCATATATTTT.

The J gene is TRBJ1-3, the V gene TRBV11-2; D gene ambiguous. Germline V lookup: CDR1 SGHAT, CDR2 FQNNGV. Deletions cut 0 bases from V and 4 bases from J, with 10 bases between. CDR3 size: 15 residues. CDR3: CASSLEFSDGNTIYF. DNA for the CDR3: TGTGCCAGCAGCTTAGAGTTCAGCGACGGAAACACCATATATTTT.

The V call is TRBV6-2 or TRBV6-3, the J call TRBJ1-5, with no clear D. The CDR3 length is 14 residues. Germline V gene data show CDR1 as MNHEY and CDR2 as SVGEGT. V dropped 2 bases and J dropped 1 base, with 6 bases sitting between them. The CDR3 sequence: CASSYMLSNQPQHF. The CDR3 region has the DNA TGTGCCAGCAGTTACATGCTGAGCAATCAGCCCCAGCATTTT.

The CDR3: CASSSSGYRDSPLHF. The DNA for the CDR3 is TGTGCCAGCAGTTCCTCGGGGTATAGGGATTCACCCCTCCACTTT. The chain employs TRBV28 and TRBJ1-6, with no clear D. Germline CDR1 MDHEN, CDR2 SYDVKM. The CDR3 is 15 residues long. Trimming left V 4 bases short and J 8 bases short, with 15 bases between.

The chain has TRBV19 and TRBJ2-1; D tentatively reads TRBD1 or TRBD2 (5 bases each). The V end was cut by 6 bases, the J end by 8 bases, with 14 bases between. The CDR3 runs 13 residues. Germline CDR1 and CDR2: LNHDA and SQIVND (reference sequence). In nucleotides, the CDR3 is TGTGCCAGTAGGCCGACGGGGCGCGATGAGCAGTTCTTC. Protein product: CASRPTGRDEQFF.

DNA of the CDR3: TGCGCCAGCAGCTTGGCGGCCCCGGAATCTGGAAACACCATATATTTT. As protein: CASSLAAPESGNTIYF. The genes are TRBV5-1 and TRBJ1-3; D is undetermined. The CDR3 totals 16 residues. The V and J ends lost 0 bases and 1 base respectively, with 11 bases between them. Germline lookup yields CDR1 SGHRS and CDR2 YFSETQ.

This clone was counted only a few times. The chain employs TRBV29-1 and TRBJ1-2, with D possibly matching TRBD1 (5 bases). Looked up from germline, CDR1 is SQVTM and CDR2 is ANQGSEA. The CDR3 extends over 14 amino acids. V lost 4 bases, J lost 0 bases, and 12 bases lay in between. In DNA form, the CDR3 reads TGCAGCGTTGTTGCGCAGGGTACTAACTATGGCTACACCTTC. Protein sequence: CSVVAQGTNYGYTF.

The rearrangement links TRBV19 to TRBJ1-3; D may be TRBD1 (6 bases). Germline V gene sequence: CDR1 LNHDA, CDR2 SQIVND (reference sequence). V was cut by 4 bases and J by 0 bases, with 13 bases left in between. There are 16 residues in the CDR3. The CDR3 protein is CASSTYRDLSGNTIYF. The CDR3 bases are TGTGCCAGTAGTACGTACAGGGACCTCTCTGGAAACACCATATATTTT.

This clone turned up a few times. V and J are TRBV18 and TRBJ1-4; 7 positions match TRBD1. Germline assignment: CDR1 KGHSH and CDR2 LQKENI. The length of the CDR3 is 17 residues. V gave up 0 bases and J gave up 0 bases; unmatched junction bases: 4. CDR3 DNA: TGTGCCAGCTCACCACCGGGACAGTTATCAACTAATGAAAAACTGTTTTTT. Protein sequence: CASSPPGQLSTNEKLFF.

The chain couples TRBV7-8 to TRBJ1-4; 7 nucleotides agree with TRBD1. The V gene end was trimmed by 5 bases and the J gene end by 10 bases; junction bases not matched to a gene: 13. CDR3 length: 15 amino acids. The germline V gene has CDR1 SGHVS and CDR2 FQNEAQ. The CDR3 DNA follows: TGTGCCAGCAGCCAAAGGACAGGCGCTTTAGGAAAACTGTTTTTT. Its protein is CASSQRTGALGKLFF.

The CDR3 here is CASSLTGDSGNTIYF. Here the CDR3 DNA reads TGTGCCAGCAGCTTGACAGGGGACTCTGGAAACACCATATATTTT. The gene calls are TRBV7-9 and TRBJ1-3; 8 nucleotides match TRBD1. The V gene's germline CDR1 is SEHNR and CDR2 FQNEAQ (reference sequence). This CDR3 contains 15 residues. Trimming removed 3 bases from V and 0 bases from J; junction bases left unmatched: 1.

J is TRBJ2-7 and V is TRBV13; no reliable D call. Germline CDR1 PRHDT, CDR2 FYEKMQ (reference sequence). Trimming cost V 0 bases and J 4 bases, with 13 bases left between them. CDR3 length: 15 residues. In DNA, the CDR3 is TGTGCCAGCAGCTTAGGTGAACCCCTGGGGTACGAGCAGTACTTC. Amino acids: CASSLGEPLGYEQYF.

J is TRBJ2-7 and V is TRBV28; tentative D call: TRBD2 (7 bases). CDR1 and CDR2 from the germline V gene are MDHEN and SYDVKM. CDR3 length: 16 residues. V dropped 5 bases and J dropped 3 bases, with 20 bases sitting between them. The CDR3 sequence is CASSVPGGPPSYEQYF. The CDR3 nucleotides are TGTGCCAGCAGTGTACCGGGGGGCCCTCCAAGCTACGAGCAGTACTTC.

This rearrangement joins TRBV19 to TRBJ1-1, with D unresolved. This CDR3 has 15 amino acids. V was shortened by 6 bases and J by 2 bases, with 16 bases between the two germline ends. Germline-derived CDR1 and CDR2 are LNHDA and SQIVND (reference sequence). CDR3 DNA sequence: TGTGCCAGTAGCGCGGCCGCGAAGGGAAACACTGAAGCTTTCTTT. Its protein product is CASSAAAKGNTEAFF.